This entry lists 31 T cell receptor beta chains sequenced from one sample in a study of blood T cell repertoires in COVID-19. The repertoire was sequenced with immunoSEQ multiplex PCR; TCRdb's copy has only in-frame clones and lacks some. This repertoire shows over 200,000 clones, about 86% found once; its top ten account for roughly 3.2%. Sample: PBMCs or T cells enriched from blood (not recorded which). All receptors derive from a woman in her 50s in a cohort exposed to, infected with or recovered from COVID-19 (not recorded which).

The J gene is TRBJ1-1, the V gene TRBV28, with 8 bases that match TRBD1. J gave up 4 bases and V 3 bases, and 7 bases lay outside the gene matches. Germline V gives CDR1 MDHEN, CDR2 SYDVKM. CDR3 length equals 15 residues. The CDR3 here is CASSFPKTGVTEAFF. CDR3 bases: TGTGCCAGCAGTTTTCCCAAGACAGGGGTCACTGAAGCTTTCTTT.

The V and J genes are TRBV12-5 and TRBJ1-1; possible D gene TRBD1, 5 bases. The CDR3 has 14 residues. CDR1 is LGHNT and CDR2 is FRNRAP in the germline V gene. The V and J ends lost 0 bases and 7 bases respectively, with 12 bases between them. As DNA, the CDR3 is TGTGCTAGTGGTTTGGTAGGTCGGGGGAGTGAAGCTTTCTTT. It translates to CASGLVGRGSEAFF.

The rearrangement uses TRBV7-2 and TRBJ2-5; 12 positions agree with TRBD2. J gave up 1 base and V 1 base, and 4 bases lay outside the gene matches. In germline, CDR1 is SGHTA, CDR2 FQGNSA. The CDR3 length is 17 residues. The CDR3 is CASSLVTSGGSQETQYF. DNA for the CDR3: TGTGCCAGCAGCTTAGTAACTAGCGGGGGGTCCCAAGAGACCCAGTACTTC. The entire variable domain, with the rest obtained from reference TRBV7-2 and TRBJ2-5, is as follows: GAGVSQSPSNKVTEKGKDVELRCDPISGHTALYWYRQSLGQGLEFLIYFQGNSAPDKSGLPSDRFSAERTGGSVSTLTIQRTQQEDSAVYLCASSLVTSGGSQETQYFGPGTRLLVL.

V is TRBV5-6 and J is TRBJ2-1, with TRBD2 identical over 8 bases. Germline V gene lookup returns CDR1 SGHDT and CDR2 YYEEEE. The CDR3 is 16 amino acids. With V trimmed by 0 bases and J by 8 bases, 10 bases remained unmatched. CDR3 loop: CASSLVERGPGDEQFF. CDR3 nucleotide sequence: TGTGCCAGCAGCTTGGTGGAGCGGGGGCCAGGGGATGAGCAGTTCTTC.

The chain employs TRBV7-2 and TRBJ1-2; possibly TRBD1 for D (5 bases). Germline-derived CDR1 and CDR2 are SGHTA and FQGNSA. The CDR3 loop spans 13 amino acids. V lost 4 bases and J 2 bases, leaving 8 bases between the germline ends. CDR3 coding DNA: TGTGCCAGCAGCTGGAACAGGAACTATGGCTACACCTTC. Amino acid sequence: CASSWNRNYGYTF.

V is TRBV7-2 and J is TRBJ1-4; D gene uncertain. Germline CDR1 SGHTA, CDR2 FQGNSA. The CDR3 loop spans 15 amino acids. V dropped 3 bases and J dropped 0 bases, with 8 bases sitting between them. The CDR3 region has the DNA TGTGCCAGCAGCTTTAACTCCGCAACTAATGAAAAACTGTTTTTT. Translating gives CASSFNSATNEKLFF.

This chain connects TRBV7-2 to TRBJ2-5; tentatively, D is TRBD2 (6 bases). The CDR3 consists of 13 residues. V was clipped by 5 bases and J by 5 bases, with 12 bases between them. CDR1 is SGHTA, CDR2 FQGNSA, per germline. For the CDR3, the DNA is TGTGCCAGCAGCACAGGCGCGGGGGAGACCCAGTACTTC. This sequence encodes CASSTGAGETQYF. The full variable domain, with the rest looked up from reference TRBV7-2 and TRBJ2-5, is GAGVSQSPSNKVTEKGKDVELRCDPISGHTALYWYRQSLGQGLEFLIYFQGNSAPDKSGLPSDRFSAERTGGSVSTLTIQRTQQEDSAVYLCASSTGAGETQYFGPGTRLLVL.

The V and J genes are TRBV5-6 and TRBJ1-6; TRBD1 matches at 8 bases. The CDR3 length is 15 residues. With 3 bases clipped from V and 6 bases from J, the junction kept 5 bases outside the gene matches. Germline lookup yields CDR1 SGHDT and CDR2 YYEEEE. The CDR3 sequence: CASSWGGTGNSPLHF. DNA for the CDR3: TGTGCCAGCAGCTGGGGGGGGACAGGTAATTCACCCCTCCACTTT.

This clone has just one count. V usage is TRBV4-2 and J usage is TRBJ1-2, with D maybe TRBD1 (5 bases). The germline gives CDR1 LGHNA, CDR2 YNFKEQ. The CDR3 length is 15 residues. Trimming pared 0 bases from V and 0 bases from J, leaving 8 bases between. DNA of the CDR3: TGTGCCAGCAGCCAAGAAGGGGCCGCTAACTATGGCTACACCTTC. Its protein is CASSQEGAANYGYTF.

In DNA form, the CDR3 reads TGCGCCAGCAGTTATTTCCGACAGGGAGAACGCACAGATACGCAGTATTTT. This sequence encodes CASSYFRQGERTDTQYF. This chain uses TRBV5-1 with TRBJ2-3; 7 nucleotides line up with TRBD1. Trimming cost V 5 bases and J 1 base; bases outside gene matches: 13. Per the germline V gene, CDR1 is SGHRS and CDR2 is YFSETQ. The CDR3 extends over 17 amino acids.

The chain carries TRBV7-2 and TRBJ1-2; D is undetermined. From germline, CDR1 is SGHTA and CDR2 FQGNSA. The V end lost 5 bases, the J end lost 2 bases, and 12 bases lay between the germline ends. The CDR3 sequence is 14 residues long. In DNA, the CDR3 is TGTGCCAGCAGCCCACGGGGAGCCAACTATGGCTACACCTTC. This encodes CASSPRGANYGYTF.

This sequence joins TRBV6-1 and TRBJ1-1, with no clear D. This CDR3 has 15 amino acids. CDR1 is MNHNS and CDR2 is SASEGT in the germline V gene. V lost 0 bases, J lost 1 base, and 9 bases lay in between. DNA of the CDR3: TGTGCCAGCAGTGAAGCGCCCACTTCGAACACTGAAGCTTTCTTT. This codes for CASSEAPTSNTEAFF.

This chain links TRBV9 with TRBJ2-5; D might be TRBD2 (5 bases). The germline CDR1 and CDR2 sequences are SGDLS and YYNGEE. Between the trimmed V and J ends, which lost 2 bases and 7 bases, there was a span of 18 bases. The CDR3 covers 15 residues. Here the CDR3 DNA reads TGTGCCAGCAGCGTGGGCGAGGGCTTAAGTGGGACCCAGTACTTC. It codes for CASSVGEGLSGTQYF.

The chain is built from TRBV3-1 (or the pseudogene TRBV3-2) and TRBJ1-2; D is unresolved. Germline V gene lookup returns CDR1 LGHDT and CDR2 YNNKEL (reference sequence). V was pared by 3 bases and J by 2 bases, with 7 bases between. The CDR3 consists of 13 residues. CDR3 residues: CASSQGWNYGYTF. CDR3 nucleotide sequence: TGTGCCAGCAGCCAGGGCTGGAACTATGGCTACACCTTC.

A few counts support this clone. The chain carries TRBV27 and TRBJ1-1, with a tentative D call TRBD1 (5 bases). The CDR3 length is 14 residues. Germline CDR1 MNHEY, CDR2 SMNVEV (reference sequence). V lost 6 bases and J lost 1, with 12 bases in between. CDR3 amino acids: CASRWTQGNTEAFF. The CDR3 DNA is TGTGCCAGCAGGTGGACGCAGGGGAACACTGAAGCTTTCTTT.

The V call is TRBV30, the J call TRBJ1-2; maybe TRBD1 (6 bases). Germline V gene lookup returns CDR1 GTSNPN and CDR2 SVGIG (reference sequence). V lost 5 bases, J lost 1 base, and 11 bases lay in between. The CDR3 has 13 residues. The CDR3 coding sequence is TGTGCCTGGCTCAACAGGGTTAACTATGGCTACACCTTC. Amino acids: CAWLNRVNYGYTF.

DNA for the CDR3: TGTGCCAGCTCACCTCGACTCCCTAGCACAGATACGCAGTATTTT. Its protein product is CASSPRLPSTDTQYF. The chain is built from TRBV18 and TRBJ2-3, with unresolved D. The CDR3 is 15 amino acids. CDR1 and CDR2 (germline): KGHSH, LQKENI. The V gene lost 3 bases and the J gene lost 0 bases, with 10 bases spanning the gap.

This chain connects TRBV5-6 to TRBJ2-7; 8 bases align to TRBD1. J lost 9 bases, V lost 1 base, and 15 bases had no gene match. Germline V lookup: CDR1 SGHDT, CDR2 YYEEEE. CDR3 size: 16 residues. Here the CDR3 reads CASSLNRDRKYEGQYF. CDR3 in DNA: TGTGCCAGCAGCTTGAATAGGGACAGGAAATACGAAGGGCAGTACTTC.

The V gene is TRBV7-2, the J gene TRBJ1-6, with TRBD1 matching over 7 bases. In germline, CDR1 is SGHTA, CDR2 FQGNSA. This CDR3 contains 14 residues. The ends lost 7 bases at V and 10 bases at J; junction bases unmatched: 10. The CDR3 DNA is TGTGCCAGCACCCAGACAGGGTCCGGATCACCCCTCCACTTT. Amino acids: CASTQTGSGSPLHF.

The J gene is TRBJ1-6, the V gene TRBV28; TRBD1 matches at 10 bases. Looked up from germline, CDR1 is MDHEN and CDR2 is SYDVKM. This CDR3 has 19 residues. V was pared by 6 bases and J by 1 base, with 12 bases of the junction left unmatched. The CDR3 is CASRTSGGTGVSYNSPLHF. CDR3 nucleotides: TGTGCCAGCAGAACGTCGGGGGGGACAGGGGTTTCCTATAATTCACCCCTCCACTTT.

This CDR3 is CASSLPASGQVLPSNQPQHF. The CDR3 nucleotides are TGTGCCAGCAGTTTACCCGCCTCGGGACAGGTCCTCCCTAGCAATCAGCCCCAGCATTTT. This chain uses TRBV28 with TRBJ1-5, with 8 bases lining up with TRBD1. This CDR3 spans 20 amino acids. Germline CDR1 reads MDHEN; CDR2 reads SYDVKM. The trim removed 2 bases at V and 0 bases at J, leaving 15 bases unmatched.

The chain uses TRBV6-2 or TRBV6-3 and TRBJ2-5, with 8 bases lining up with TRBD2. This CDR3 is 12 amino acids long. Germline assignment: CDR1 MNHEY and CDR2 SVGEGT. The ends lost 6 bases at V and 13 bases at J; junction bases unmatched: 10. CDR3 coding DNA: TGTGCCAGCAGCCCCGGGGGGGGCCCTCCGTACTTC. Its protein product is CASSPGGGPPYF.

This chain connects TRBV27 to TRBJ1-5; D possibly corresponds to TRBD1 (6 bases). Deletions cut 6 bases from V and 3 bases from J, with 15 bases between. Looked up from germline, CDR1 is MNHEY and CDR2 is SMNVEV (reference sequence). The CDR3 is made up of 15 amino acids. CDR3 loop: CASRKGTHYNQPQHF. The CDR3 bases are TGTGCCAGCAGGAAGGGGACACATTACAATCAGCCCCAGCATTTT.

This clone showed up just a few times. This chain joins TRBV19 and TRBJ2-7, with TRBD1 matching over 8 bases. The CDR3 is 14 residues long. Germline assignment: CDR1 LNHDA and CDR2 SQIVND (reference sequence). The ends lost 1 base at V and 1 base at J; junction bases unmatched: 0. The DNA for the CDR3 is TGTGCCAGTAGTATAGGGACAGGGTCCTACGAGCAGTACTTC. This sequence encodes CASSIGTGSYEQYF.

On this clone: A read error may produce the germline difference seen at one junction end. The rearrangement uses TRBV7-9 and TRBJ1-2; D call uncertain. Germline CDR1 SEHNR, CDR2 FQNEAQ (reference sequence). There are 9 residues in the CDR3. The CDR3 protein is CASSLGVGF. The CDR3 nucleotides read TGTGCCAGCAGCTTAGGAGTTGGTTTC.

The gene calls are TRBV2 and TRBJ2-5; 10 positions match TRBD2. Germline CDR1 is SNHLY and CDR2 is FYNNEI. CDR3 length: 16 amino acids. V lost 0 bases, J lost 2 bases, and 3 bases stayed unmatched. The CDR3 DNA reads as TGTGCCAGCAGTGAAGCCACTAGCGGGGTACAAGAGACCCAGTACTTC. It translates to CASSEATSGVQETQYF.

The chain combines TRBV18 with TRBJ2-1, with TRBD1 as a possible D gene (7 bases). The length of the CDR3 is 14 residues. The germline V and J ends were trimmed by 4 bases and 7 bases, with 14 bases remaining between them. Germline loops: CDR1 KGHSH, CDR2 LQKENI. Here the CDR3 DNA reads TGTGCCAGCTCACTTACACAGGGGAGGAATGAGCAGTTCTTC. Amino acids: CASSLTQGRNEQFF.

The chain links TRBV6-6 to TRBJ2-7; D not certain. Trimming pared 6 bases from V and 0 bases from J, leaving 6 bases between. Germline loops: CDR1 MNHNY, CDR2 SVGAGI (reference sequence). There are 12 residues in the CDR3. The CDR3: CASRQDSYEQYF. For the CDR3, the DNA is TGTGCCAGCAGGCAGGACTCCTACGAGCAGTACTTC.

The rearrangement joins TRBV9 to TRBJ1-5; tentatively, D is TRBD1 (5 bases). The V gene's germline CDR1 is SGDLS and CDR2 YYNGEE. This CDR3 is 12 amino acids long. V lost 3 bases and J lost 7, with 8 bases in between. CDR3 amino acids: CASSAGGQPQHF. The CDR3, as DNA: TGTGCCAGCAGCGCGGGGGGACAGCCCCAGCATTTT.

The chain employs TRBV5-1 and TRBJ1-1, with unresolved D. Germline CDR1 is SGHRS and CDR2 is YFSETQ. CDR3 length equals 15 residues. The germline V and J ends were trimmed by 2 bases and 1 base, with 12 bases remaining between them. The CDR3 spells CASSFGPRENTEAFF. The CDR3 DNA is TGCGCCAGCAGCTTTGGCCCGCGGGAGAACACTGAAGCTTTCTTT. The variable domain in full, completed from reference TRBV5-1 and TRBJ1-1, reads KAGVTQTPRYLIKTRGQQVTLSCSPISGHRSVSWYQQTPGQGLQFLFEYFSETQRNKGNFPGRFSGRQFSNSRSEMNVSTLELGDSALYLCASSFGPRENTEAFFGQGTRLTVV.

The genes are TRBV7-3 and TRBJ1-2; 7 bases are a match to TRBD1. Germline CDR1 reads SGHTA; CDR2 reads FQGTGA. CDR3 length: 13 amino acids. Unmatched junction bases numbered 4, after V lost 2 bases and J lost 7 bases. CDR3 region: CASSLEGAGGYTF. The DNA for the CDR3 is TGTGCCAGCAGCTTAGAGGGGGCGGGTGGCTACACCTTC. The entire variable domain, with the rest obtained from reference TRBV7-3 and TRBJ1-2, is as follows: GAGVSQTPSNKVTEKGKYVELRCDPISGHTALYWYRQSLGQGPEFLIYFQGTGAADDSGLPNDRFFAVRPEGSVSTLKIQRTERGDSAVYLCASSLEGAGGYTFGSGTRLTVV.